This T cell receptor beta chain stems from a study of shared clonotypes between healthy human individuals (dated by TCRdb to about 2020). For context, the study as a whole: Three men and a couple of women, aged 18 to 49 years, made up the cohort. Different laboratories and diverse techniques were used to prepare libraries and sequence TCR repertoires, to increase sequencing depth and limit assay-specific biases. The study deeply sequenced blood TCR repertoires of several healthy adults to estimate repertoire size and the extent of clonotype sharing between individuals. Per donor, three plates each were used for CD4 naive and CD4 memory, two for CD8 naive, and one for CD8 memory. Each donor's leukapheresis produced roughly between roughly 0.85 and 10 billion PBMCs.

CDR1 GTSNPN and CDR2 SVGIG are derived from the germline V gene (reference sequence). The junction carries 8 bases between V and J, which are trimmed by 2 bases and 1 base respectively. The CDR3, from cysteine to phenylalanine, totals 13 residues. Just the 39-base CDR3 DNA is kept, in frame starting at base 1. Here is what the overall study found, with its caveats: Sharing across a few donors was observed for around 5% of naive CD4, 3% to 4% of naive CD8, about 2.3% of memory CD4, and around 0.42% of memory CD8 clonotypes. Naive subsets generally had larger estimated clonotype richness than memory subsets did. The small number of donors limited the genetic and exposure-history diversity represented. Compared with non-shared clonotypes, the clonotypes found in all four sorted-subset donors had higher generation probabilities. Sampling was restricted to blood, and TCR repertoires in tissue are likely to differ from TCR repertoires in blood. Even with the large sequencing depth, rarefaction of the sorted-subset datasets indicated that sequencing was incomplete. Pairwise subsampling indicated that sequencing depth was expected to affect the degree of clonotype sharing among donors.

Using the deep immunoSEQ assay, TCR CDR3 regions were amplified from genomic DNA by multiplex PCR. For each cell subset, the extracted genomic DNA was distributed evenly across all wells of several immunoSEQ 96-well plates, and each plate served as one replicate. Each replicate PCR for sorted subsets received roughly 0.2 ug genomic DNA, equal to around 32,000 T cell genomes. The purified libraries were quantified using a Qubit 3.0 fluorometer, sized with a Bioanalyzer 2100, and then quantified again using the KAPA Library Quantification kit. Each immunoSEQ 96-well plate was sequenced on its own single-read 150-cycle Illumina NextSeq 550 flow cell. The source study handled its data this way. Because the immunoSEQ output included only junctional sequences and no quality scores, the filtering could not be the same as the filtering used for full-length reads. To assign V/J genes and CDR3, sequences were annotated against IMGT germline references using PyIR, a Python wrapper for IgBLAST v1.9. Reads with weak V/J assignments (E-value above 1e-6), missing CDR3, stop codons, out-of-frame junctions, or ambiguous translated residues were removed. V3J clonotypes were defined by identical inferred V gene, J gene, and CDR3 amino acid sequence. To compute the percentage overlap between repertoires, the number of shared unique clonotypes was divided by the size of the smaller repertoire. Three approaches were used to assess repertoire richness: RTK rarefaction, the Chao1 estimator, and Recon v2.1 estimates of unobserved clonotypes. Generation probabilities for all TCRbeta clonotypes obtained by the gDNA method from a few donors were computed using OLGA. Imported from immuneACCESS, the table was reduced by TCRdb to in-frame sequences with V and J called. These copies leave out some clones; in studies compared against another copy, an unresolved V gene accounts for under half, and the cause of the remainder is not known. The DNA gave D and trimming, while V, J and clone size come from that table. The sample table holds roughly 2.4 million clones, of which approximately 96% were seen once. 0.13% of the sample rests with the top ten.

Note on this clone: Its antigen remains unidentified. No base-level quality is on record; no much larger clone is a single base apart.

Donors were healthy HIV-negative adults with no recently reported acute infections or vaccinations. Every donor was a Caucasian adult residing in Nashville, Tennessee, USA. CD4+ T cells were enriched by magnetic negative selection, after which naive cells were positively selected on CD45RA and the negative fraction was taken as the memory subset. After blood collection by leukapheresis, PBMCs were isolated using Ficoll-Histopaque density gradient centrifugation and then cryopreserved in the vapor phase of liquid nitrogen. Analytical flow cytometry was used to check the purity and quantity of each magnetically sorted T cell population. Genomic DNA was isolated from each sorted fraction and quantified by UV absorbance on a Nanodrop 2000c.

The receptor's source is a man younger than 30 in good health. The sequence joins TRBV30 to TRBJ1-1; the D gene remains uncertain. Sequencing input: naive CD4+ T cells sorted from blood. Sample cell subset or site, as interpreted from the label and publication: CD45RA+ positively selected. The CDR3 in this case is CAWSPGKNTEAFF. The nucleotides are TGTGCCTGGAGTCCCGGGAAGAACACTGAAGCTTTCTTT.